This T cell receptor beta chain was documented in a study of blood T cell repertoires in COVID-19. Trimming took 2 bases from V and 7 from J, leaving 11 bases between them. The CDR3 has 13 residues. Assay used: immunoSEQ multiplex PCR; TCRdb lists only in-frame clones, some missing. The data hold about 44,000 clones, with around 80% observed a single time. Material for sequencing was peripheral blood. This receptor was obtained from a human donor in a cohort sampled during active COVID-19. The V and J genes are TRBV12-3 or TRBV12-4 and TRBJ1-1; a possible D gene is TRBD1 (6 bases). The CDR3 DNA reads as TGTGCCAGCAGTTTACCTCAGGGGAGTGAAGCTTTCTTT. This gives the protein CASSLPQGSEAFF.